This T cell receptor (beta chain) was obtained from a study of blood T cell repertoires in COVID-19. Source study methods: From reference gene primer amplification, estimates of nucleated cell counts were derived. Here immunoSEQ multiplex PCR was the method, and the copy in TCRdb shows in-frame clones only, minus some. That table is the source of V, J and clone size, and D and trimming were worked out from the DNA. The table lists about 100,000 clones, 69% of them singletons, with about 5.9% in the top ten. V lost 2 bases, J lost 3 bases, and 1 base stayed unmatched. CDR1 and CDR2 from the germline V gene are SGDLS and YYNGEE. CDR3 length: 15 residues.

The sample comprised peripheral blood. The chain employs TRBV9 and TRBJ2-2; 10 bases fit TRBD1. The clonotype comes from a man of 80 years or more with acute or convalescent COVID-19. The CDR3 nucleotides read TGTGCCAGCAGCGTGGACAGGGGGTACACCGGGGAGCTGTTTTTT. This codes for CASSVDRGYTGELFF.